One and the same sample provided the 17 T cell receptor beta chains below, sequenced in a study of tumor-infiltrating lymphocytes in primary liver carcinoma. From approximately 530 ng of total RNA, TCR beta-specific cDNA was reverse-transcribed using a constant-region primer. ARM-PCR was slightly modified, and three nested multiplex PCR rounds with it gave rise to the TCR beta libraries. The first two PCR rounds used TRBV1-TRBV30 primers with a Cbeta primer, roughly 10 cycles each. From the multiplex PCR reads, TCRdb called clonotypes with MiXCR, one entry per CDR3 protein. The sample has fewer than 400,000 distinct CDR3 sequences, around three fifths seen once; the top ten hold roughly 10%. They got blood RNA out of unsorted whole blood and also pulled out germline DNA. The source material was peripheral blood. These receptors all come from a man between 35 and 55 years old with primary liver carcinoma and hepatitis B virus infection.

The J gene is TRBJ1-1, the V gene TRBV6-1; D ambiguous. Trimming shortened V by 4 bases and J by 1 base, and 13 bases separated the two germline ends. The germline V gene has CDR1 MNHNS and CDR2 SASEGT. CDR3 length equals 15 residues. Here the CDR3 reads CASSGAFWTNTEAFF. In DNA form, the CDR3 reads TGTGCCAGCAGTGGAGCTTTTTGGACGAACACTGAAGCTTTCTTT.

This clonotype is a singleton in its sample. This chain uses TRBV6-6 with TRBJ2-2; D is uncertain. Germline CDR1 reads MNHNY; CDR2 reads SVGAGI (reference sequence). This CDR3 has 14 amino acids. The V and J ends lost 4 bases and 4 bases respectively, with 10 bases between them. The CDR3 DNA reads as TGTGCCAGCAGTTGGGCCGGGTTCACCGGGGAGCTGTTTTTT. This translates into CASSWAGFTGELFF.

This clonotype was counted once. A junction boundary mismatches the germline segment, possibly from a read error. This chain joins TRBV29-1 and TRBJ2-2; D is possibly TRBD2 (6 bases). This CDR3 contains 16 residues. The V gene's germline CDR1 is SQVTM and CDR2 ANQGSEA. CDR3: CSFLERGGANTGVLFF. The CDR3 DNA sequence: TGCAGCTTCTTGGAGAGGGGCGGGGCGAACACCGGGGTGCTGTTTTTT.

The rearrangement links TRBV21-1 to TRBJ1-2. TRBV21-1 is a documented pseudogene. The CDR3 totals 15 residues. DNA of the CDR3: TGTGCCAGCAGCAAGGCGGCAGAGGCTAACTATGGCCACACCTTC. Its translation is CASSKAAEANYGHTF.

The chain has TRBV28 and TRBJ2-7; D uncertain. Germline loops: CDR1 MDHEN, CDR2 SYDVKM. Trimming removed 10 bases at V and 2 bases at J, with 15 bases between. CDR3 length equals 13 residues. CDR3 region: CATVSTATYEQYF. The DNA of the CDR3 is TGTGCCACTGTTTCTACAGCTACCTACGAGCAGTACTTC.

Note on this clonotype: At one end, the junction sequence differs from germline, possibly due to a read error. The chain combines TRBV6-2 or TRBV6-3 with TRBJ2-1; a weak D match, TRBD2 (6 bases). This CDR3 has 12 residues. The germline gives CDR1 MNHEY, CDR2 SVGEGT. This CDR3 is CASKPRDFEQFF. The CDR3 DNA reads as TGTGCCAGCAAGCCCAGGGACTTCGAGCAGTTTTTC.

This chain joins TRBV11-3 and TRBJ2-1; 9 bases map to TRBD1. CDR1 and CDR2 (germline): SGHNT, YENEEA. V lost 4 bases to trimming and J lost 7 bases; unmatched junction nucleotides: 11. The CDR3 totals 16 residues. CDR3 residues: CASSSEGDRAGNEQFF. The CDR3, as DNA: TGTGCCAGCAGCTCAGAGGGGGACAGGGCGGGAAATGAGCAGTTCTTC. Complete variable domain (other parts from reference TRBV11-3 and TRBJ2-1): EAGVVQSPRYKIIEKKQPVAFWCNPISGHNTLYWYLQNLGQGPELLIRYENEEAVDDSQLPKDRFSAERLKGVDSTLKIQPAELGDSAVYLCASSSEGDRAGNEQFFGPGTRLTVL.

V gene TRBV29-1 combines with J gene TRBJ2-2, with D uncertain. V shed 5 bases and J shed 8 bases, with 12 bases lying between them. The length of the CDR3 is 12 residues. The V gene's germline CDR1 is SQVTM and CDR2 ANQGSEA. DNA for the CDR3: TGCAGCGTTTGCCCCAACGCAGGGGAGCTGTTTTTT. Its protein is CSVCPNAGELFF.

A remark on this clonotype: Germline and junction disagree at one end, which may indicate a read error. The V gene is TRBV29-1, the J gene TRBJ2-7; D might be TRBD1 or TRBD2, each matching 5 bases. Germline assignment: CDR1 SQVTM and CDR2 ANQGSEA. The CDR3 covers 15 residues. The CDR3: CSVDGFGASTYELYF. The CDR3 bases are TGTAGCGTTGATGGGTTTGGGGCTAGCACCTACGAGCTGTACTTC.

For this clonotype: The junction does not match germline at one end; this may be a read error. The V call is TRBV11-3, the J call TRBJ1-2, with D hard to call. CDR3 length: 13 residues. CDR1 and CDR2 (germline): SGHNT, YENEEA. CDR3 in DNA: TGTGCCAGCAGCTTAAATCGTGCCGGTGGCTACATCTTC. This encodes CASSLNRAGGYIF.

V gene TRBV10-3 combines with J gene TRBJ2-3, with D possibly matching TRBD2 (5 bases). CDR1 is ENHRY, CDR2 SYGVKD, per germline. With 10 bases removed from V and 1 base from J, the gap between germline ends came to 15 bases. The CDR3 is made up of 14 amino acids. The CDR3 region is CASRTIGGTDTQYF. CDR3 nucleotides: TGTGCCAGCAGGACGATCGGGGGCACAGATACGCAGTATTTT.

As regards this clonotype: A read error may explain this, as a much larger clone is one base away. J is TRBJ2-3 and V is TRBV6-2 or TRBV6-3; no reliable D call. The CDR3 consists of 16 residues. Germline V gives CDR1 MNHEY, CDR2 SVGEGT. The CDR3 reads CAISPVSRLRTDTQYF. For the CDR3, the DNA is TGTGCCATCAGTCCCGTCTCTCGGCTACGCACAGATACGCAGTATTTT.

The chain links TRBV11-3 to TRBJ2-4; 7 nucleotides align to TRBD1. Germline CDR1 is SGHNT and CDR2 is YENEEA. The CDR3 is made up of 13 amino acids. The trim removed 8 bases at V and 8 bases at J, leaving 9 bases unmatched. The CDR3, as DNA: TGTGCCAGCTCCCCTACAGGGGTTGACATTCAGTACTTC. Encoded protein: CASSPTGVDIQYF.

The chain employs TRBV29-1 and TRBJ2-5; tentative D call: TRBD1 (7 bases). Germline assignment: CDR1 SQVTM and CDR2 ANQGSEA. The CDR3 runs to 11 residues. The CDR3 bases are TGCAGGGGAAATGCAGGGGGGAACCAGTACTTC. It encodes CRGNAGGNQYF.

This clonotype was counted many times. The chain has TRBV29-1 and TRBJ2-7; D gene uncertain. Germline CDR1 SQVTM, CDR2 ANQGSEA. The CDR3 contains 12 residues. The V end lost 4 bases, the J end lost 1 base, and 8 bases lay between the germline ends. CDR3 bases: TGCAGCGTTGGCTCGGGTTCCTACGAGCAGTACTTC. Its protein product is CSVGSGSYEQYF.

Concerning this clonotype itself: Likely a read error: the CDR3 ends without its conserved phenylalanine or tryptophan. The chain links TRBV14 to TRBJ2-7; 9 bases agree with TRBD1. The V and J ends lost 7 bases and 6 bases, in that order; junction bases with no gene match: 13. Germline lookup yields CDR1 SGHDN and CDR2 FVKESK. The CDR3 covers 15 residues. The CDR3 region has the DNA TGTGCCAGCAACCACAGACCGGGACAGGGCGGCGAGCAGTACTTA. It yields the protein CASNHRPGQGGEQYL.

At least ten counts were recorded for this clonotype. The rearrangement links TRBV6-2 or TRBV6-3 to TRBJ2-1, with 12 bases identical to TRBD2. J was trimmed by 3 bases and V by 7 bases; bases with no gene match: 10. CDR3 length: 17 residues. Looked up from germline, CDR1 is MNHEY and CDR2 is SVGEGT. The CDR3 bases are TGTGCCAGCATTAACTCCGGACTAGCGGGGAACTACAATGAGCAGTTCTTC. Amino acids: CASINSGLAGNYNEQFF.